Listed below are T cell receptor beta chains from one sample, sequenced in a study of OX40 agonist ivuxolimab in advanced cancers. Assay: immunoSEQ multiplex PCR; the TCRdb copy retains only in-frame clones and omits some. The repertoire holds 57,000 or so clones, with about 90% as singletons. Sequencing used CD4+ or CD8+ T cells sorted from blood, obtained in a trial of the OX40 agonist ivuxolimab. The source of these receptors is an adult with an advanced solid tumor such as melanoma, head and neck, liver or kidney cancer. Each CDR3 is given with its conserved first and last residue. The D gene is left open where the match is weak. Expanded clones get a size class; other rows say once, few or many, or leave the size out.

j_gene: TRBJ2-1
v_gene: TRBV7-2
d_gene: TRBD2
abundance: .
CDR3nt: TGTGCCAGCAGCTTAGGACTAGCCAATGAGCAGTTCTTC
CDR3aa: CASSLGLANEQFF

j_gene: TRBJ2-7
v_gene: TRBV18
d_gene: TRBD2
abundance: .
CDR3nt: TGTGCCAGCTCACCAAGAGGAAGCGGGACTACCTACGAGCAGTACTTC
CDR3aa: CASSPRGSGTTYEQYF

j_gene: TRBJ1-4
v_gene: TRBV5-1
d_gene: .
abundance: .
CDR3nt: TGCGCCAGCAGCTTGATGGGAGCTAATGAAAAACTGTTTTTT
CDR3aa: CASSLMGANEKLFF

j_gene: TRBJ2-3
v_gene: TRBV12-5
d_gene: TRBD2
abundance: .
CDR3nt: TGTGCTAGTGGTTTGTCTGCTCTAGCGGGAGGTACGCAGTATTTT
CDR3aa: CASGLSALAGGTQYF

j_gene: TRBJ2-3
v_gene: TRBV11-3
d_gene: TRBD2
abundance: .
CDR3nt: TGTGCCAGCAGCTTAGAATCCCGGGGGAGGGCAGATACGCAGTATTTT
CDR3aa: CASSLESRGRADTQYF

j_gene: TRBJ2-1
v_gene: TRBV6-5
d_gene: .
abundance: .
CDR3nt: TGTGCCAGCAGTCTGTATGAGAGGGCAAACAATGAGCAGTTCTTC
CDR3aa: CASSLYERANNEQFF

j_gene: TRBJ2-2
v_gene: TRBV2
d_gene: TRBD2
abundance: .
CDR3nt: TGTGCCAGCAAAAGCAGCGGGAGGGCCCCCGGGGAGCTGTTTTTT
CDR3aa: CASKSSGRAPGELFF

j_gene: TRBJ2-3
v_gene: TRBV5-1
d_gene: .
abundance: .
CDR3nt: TGCGCCAGCAGCTTTAGCGCCTCTGGCACAGATACGCAGTATTTT
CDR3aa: CASSFSASGTDTQYF

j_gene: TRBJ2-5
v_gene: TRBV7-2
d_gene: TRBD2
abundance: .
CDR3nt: TGTGCCAGCAGTCCCAGAGGGGACTACCAGCAAGAGACCCAGTACTTC
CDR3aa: CASSPRGDYQQETQYF

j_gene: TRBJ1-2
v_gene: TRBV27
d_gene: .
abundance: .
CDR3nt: TGTGCCAGCAGCCGGGGGACCATCGTGGGCTCTAACTATGGCTACACCTTC
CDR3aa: CASSRGTIVGSNYGYTF

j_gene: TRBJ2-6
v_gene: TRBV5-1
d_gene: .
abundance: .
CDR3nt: TGCGCCAGCAGGGTTACAATCTCTGGGGCCAACGTCCTGACTTTC
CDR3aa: CASRVTISGANVLTF

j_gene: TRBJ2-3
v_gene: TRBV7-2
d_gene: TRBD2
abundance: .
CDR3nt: TGTGCCAGCAGCTTAACCGGGAGGGCAGATACGCAGTATTTT
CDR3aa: CASSLTGRADTQYF

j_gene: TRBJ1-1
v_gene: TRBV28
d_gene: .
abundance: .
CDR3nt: TGTGCCAGCAGCCCCGGCGGAGTGAACACTGAAGCTTTCTTT
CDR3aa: CASSPGGVNTEAFF

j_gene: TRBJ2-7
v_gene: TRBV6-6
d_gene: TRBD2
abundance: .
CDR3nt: TGTGCCAGCAGACCTAGCGGGAGCTCCTACGAGCAGTACTTC
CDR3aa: CASRPSGSSYEQYF

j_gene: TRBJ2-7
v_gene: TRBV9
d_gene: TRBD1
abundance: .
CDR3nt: TGTGCCAGCAGCGTAACAGGGGGCTACGAGCAGTACTTC
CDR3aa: CASSVTGGYEQYF

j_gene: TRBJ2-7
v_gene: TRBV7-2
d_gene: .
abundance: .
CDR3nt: TGTGCCAGCAGACCAGACTGGAGCTCCTACGAGCAGTACTTC
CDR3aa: CASRPDWSSYEQYF

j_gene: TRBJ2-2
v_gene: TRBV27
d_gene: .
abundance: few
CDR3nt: TGTGCCAGCAGTCCACTCGGACGGACCGGGGAGCTGTTTTTT
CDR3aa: CASSPLGRTGELFF

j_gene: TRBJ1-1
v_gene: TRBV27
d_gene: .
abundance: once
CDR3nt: TGTGCCAGCAGTTTATTCTCAGACAGGAACACTGAAGCTTTCTTT
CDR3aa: CASSLFSDRNTEAFF

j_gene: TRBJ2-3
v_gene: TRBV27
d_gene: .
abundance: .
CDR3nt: TGTGCCAGCAGACTACGAGACGGTACGCAGTATTTT
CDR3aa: CASRLRDGTQYF

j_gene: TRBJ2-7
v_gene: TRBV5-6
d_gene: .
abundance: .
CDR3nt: TGTGCCAGCAGCTTTTTGCTAACAGGGTCATCCTACGAGCAGTACTTC
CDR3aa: CASSFLLTGSSYEQYF

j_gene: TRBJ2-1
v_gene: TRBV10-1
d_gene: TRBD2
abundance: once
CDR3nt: TGCGCCAGCAGTGAAAACCTAGCGGCCTTCAATGAGCAGTTCTTC
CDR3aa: CASSENLAAFNEQFF

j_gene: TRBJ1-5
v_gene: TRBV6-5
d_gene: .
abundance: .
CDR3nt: TGTGCCAACAAAGCAAGGACTTATCAGCCCCAGCATTTT
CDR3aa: CANKARTYQPQHF

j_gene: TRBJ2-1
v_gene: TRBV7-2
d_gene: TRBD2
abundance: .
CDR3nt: TGTGCCAGCAGCTCGGGACTAGCGGGAGGGAATGAGCAGTTCTTC
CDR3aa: CASSSGLAGGNEQFF

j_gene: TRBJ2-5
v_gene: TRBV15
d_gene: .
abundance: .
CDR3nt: TGTGCCACCAGCAGAGATAGGCCTGGCCGAGAGACCCAGTACTTC
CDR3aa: CATSRDRPGRETQYF

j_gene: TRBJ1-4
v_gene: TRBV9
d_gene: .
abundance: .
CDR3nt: TGTGCCAGCAGCGTACGGTCGCAGGATGAAAAACTGTTTTTT
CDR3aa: CASSVRSQDEKLFF